A single sample is the source of the 22 T cell receptor beta chains below, sequenced in a study of IL-17A CD8 T cells in psoriatic arthritis synovium. Synovial fluid was aspirated from actively inflamed joints of psoriatic arthritis patients. The assay was immunoSEQ multiplex PCR, and TCRdb's table has in-frame clones only and misses some. The table shows 2,000 to 3,000 clones, with 70% to 85% occurring only once. The sequencing input was memory CD8+ T cells from synovial fluid. The sample's subset: bulk memory CD8+ T cells (CD45RA-CD27+/- and CD45RA+CD27-). The receptors stem from a human donor with psoriatic arthritis.

The rearrangement links TRBV6-1 to TRBJ2-2; TRBD2 might be the D (5 bases). V lost 7 bases, J lost 6 bases, and 12 bases lay in between. This CDR3 has 13 residues. The germline CDR1 and CDR2 sequences are MNHNS and SASEGT. CDR3 nucleotide sequence: TGTGCCAGCACCGTCAGGCGGGCCGGGGAGCTGTTTTTT. Protein sequence: CASTVRRAGELFF.

The genes are TRBV6-1 and TRBJ2-7; 8 bases map to TRBD2. The CDR3 is 14 amino acids. Per the germline V gene, CDR1 is MNHNS and CDR2 is SASEGT. The junction had 5 bases not matched to a gene; V was cut back by 5 bases and J by 2 bases. The CDR3 region has the DNA TGTGCCAGCAGTTCCACTAGCGGTACCTACGAGCAGTACTTC. This sequence encodes CASSSTSGTYEQYF.

This clone has just a few counts. Other DNA sequences in the sample encode the same CDR3. The V and J genes are TRBV6-1 and TRBJ2-6; D remains unclear. The CDR3 is 15 amino acids. V shed 1 base and J shed 0 bases, with 4 bases lying between them. CDR1 MNHNS and CDR2 SASEGT come from the germline V gene. The CDR3 protein is CASSEDSSGANVLTF. CDR3 DNA: TGTGCCAGCAGTGAAGACTCCTCTGGGGCCAACGTCCTGACTTTC.

This sequence joins TRBV15 and TRBJ2-1, with 10 bases that match TRBD1. This CDR3 contains 14 residues. Germline values: CDR1 LNHNV, CDR2 YYDKDF (reference sequence). After removal of 6 bases from V and 6 bases from J, the junction contained 5 bases not matched to a gene. The DNA of the CDR3 is TGTGCCACCAGGGACAGGGGGAATAGCAATGAGCAGTTCTTC. Residues: CATRDRGNSNEQFF. Combining the CDR3 with reference TRBV15 and TRBJ2-1 gives the whole variable domain DAMVIQNPRYQVTQFGKPVTLSCSQTLNHNVMYWYQQKSSQAPKLLFHYYDKDFNNEADTPDNFQSRRPNTSFCFLDIRSPGLGDTAMYLCATRDRGNSNEQFFGPGTRLTVL.

This clone has more than one count but fewer than ten. The chain has TRBV6-6 and TRBJ1-5; no clear D. The ends were cut back, 0 bases at V and 6 bases at J, with 12 bases in the middle. CDR1 is MNHNY, CDR2 SVGAGI, per germline (reference sequence). The CDR3 length is 15 residues. CDR3 nucleotide sequence: TGTGCCAGCAGTTACTCGACGGGTTCGGGTCAGCCCCAGCATTTT. This sequence encodes CASSYSTGSGQPQHF.

The rearrangement uses TRBV7-6 and TRBJ2-3; TRBD1 is a possible D gene (5 bases). In germline, CDR1 is SGHVS, CDR2 FNYEAQ. The CDR3 contains 18 residues. V was shortened by 2 bases and J by 0 bases, with 18 bases between the two germline ends. DNA of the CDR3: TGTGCCAGCAGCTTATCGGTACAGGAGATCCTTAGCACAGATACGCAGTATTTT. As protein: CASSLSVQEILSTDTQYF.

This chain joins TRBV30 and TRBJ2-2; a weak D match, TRBD1 (7 bases). The V end lost 5 bases, the J end lost 4 bases, and 23 bases lay between the germline ends. The CDR3 totals 17 residues. CDR1 GTSNPN and CDR2 SVGIG come from the germline V gene (reference sequence). The CDR3 DNA is TGTGCCTGGGCGGACAGGAGGGTGTTGGGCACCACCGGGGAGCTGTTTTTT. The encoded protein is CAWADRRVLGTTGELFF.

In nucleotides, the CDR3 is TGTGCCAGCAGCTTGGGACCCCGGACTTATGGCTACACCTTC. As protein: CASSLGPRTYGYTF. The chain joins TRBV7-9 to TRBJ1-2; maybe TRBD1 (5 bases). Germline V gives CDR1 SEHNR, CDR2 FQNEAQ (reference sequence). The CDR3 is 14 amino acids. Trimming shortened V by 3 bases and J by 5 bases, and 13 bases separated the two germline ends.

The chain joins TRBV4-2 to TRBJ2-7; the D gene is possibly TRBD1 (7 bases). The CDR3 runs to 15 residues. The germline V and J ends were trimmed by 0 bases and 5 bases, with 14 bases remaining between them. CDR1 and CDR2 from the germline V gene are LGHNA and YNFKEQ. The CDR3 DNA reads TGTGCCAGCAGCCAAGAAAAGGGCAGGGGGGACGAGCAGTACTTC. It codes for CASSQEKGRGDEQYF.

This CDR3 reads CASSENHRDNEKLFF. DNA for the CDR3: TGTGCCAGCAGTGAGAATCACAGGGATAATGAAAAACTGTTTTTT. V usage is TRBV25-1 and J usage is TRBJ1-4; possibly TRBD1 for D (6 bases). V dropped 3 bases and J dropped 4 bases, with 12 bases sitting between them. There are 15 residues in the CDR3. CDR1 is MGHDK and CDR2 is SYGVNS in the germline V gene.

V is TRBV7-8 and J is TRBJ2-7; D is unresolved. Germline V CDR1 and CDR2: SGHVS, FQNEAQ. The CDR3 is 15 amino acids. V lost 1 base and J 5 bases, leaving 15 bases between the germline ends. CDR3 in amino acids: CASSLVLEKGDEQYF. Here the CDR3 DNA reads TGTGCCAGCAGCTTAGTTCTAGAAAAAGGCGACGAGCAGTACTTC.

V is TRBV6-5 and J is TRBJ2-1; D may match TRBD1 or TRBD2 (7 bases each). The germline V gene encodes CDR1 MNHEY and CDR2 SVGAGI. The CDR3 contains 16 residues. The V gene lost 4 bases and the J gene lost 6 bases, with 19 bases spanning the gap. The DNA for the CDR3 is TGTGCCAGCAGTTTCGGGGGGCCACAGGGGTCCAATGAGCAGTTCTTC. It yields the protein CASSFGGPQGSNEQFF.

This clone was counted once. The chain combines TRBV2 with TRBJ2-5, with D uncertain. This CDR3 region has 10 residues. CDR1 is SNHLY and CDR2 is FYNNEI in the germline V gene. V lost 8 bases to trimming and J lost 5 bases, with 6 bases between them. CDR3 loop: CASEAETQYF. Written as DNA, the CDR3 is TGTGCCAGCGAAGCCGAGACCCAGTACTTC.

The rearrangement links TRBV6-5 to TRBJ2-1, with D perhaps TRBD1 (6 bases). The length of the CDR3 is 13 residues. Trimming removed 5 bases at V and 4 bases at J, with 9 bases between. Germline lookup yields CDR1 MNHEY and CDR2 SVGAGI. CDR3 in DNA: TGTGCCAGCAGTCACAGGGTTTACAATGAGCAGTTCTTC. Protein sequence: CASSHRVYNEQFF.

This rearrangement joins TRBV10-3 to TRBJ2-7, with 14 bases aligning to TRBD2. This CDR3 contains 15 residues. Germline V gene data show CDR1 as ENHRY and CDR2 as SYGVKD. The ends lost 10 bases at V and 0 bases at J; junction bases unmatched: 5. The CDR3 reads CATGLAGAISYEQYF. The DNA for the CDR3 is TGTGCCACGGGACTAGCGGGGGCGATCTCCTACGAGCAGTACTTC.

The chain carries TRBV2 and TRBJ2-7; D uncertain. Deletions cut 6 bases from V and 3 bases from J, with 3 bases between. Per germline, CDR1 SNHLY and CDR2 FYNNEI. The CDR3 is 10 amino acids. CDR3 nucleotide sequence: TGTGCCAGCAGCGACTACGAGCAGTACTTC. Its translation is CASSDYEQYF.

This clone was counted a few times. This rearrangement joins TRBV27 to TRBJ1-1; D is undetermined. This CDR3 region has 13 residues. In germline, CDR1 is MNHEY, CDR2 SMNVEV (reference sequence). Trimming removed 7 bases at V and 1 base at J, with 10 bases between. DNA for the CDR3: TGTGCCAGCACATATAACAGGAACACTGAAGCTTTCTTT. This sequence encodes CASTYNRNTEAFF.

The genes are TRBV19 and TRBJ1-5; D unresolved. The CDR3 runs to 14 residues. CDR1 is LNHDA and CDR2 is SQIVND in the germline V gene (reference sequence). V lost 1 base, J lost 6 bases, and 10 bases lay in between. CDR3 bases: TGTGCCAGTAGTATAGTTGGCAGTACTCAGCCCCAGCATTTT. This sequence encodes CASSIVGSTQPQHF.

This CDR3 reads CASSLAPRRGAYEQYF. In DNA, the CDR3 is TGTGCCAGCAGCTTAGCACCTCGGCGGGGGGCCTACGAGCAGTACTTC. The genes are TRBV7-2 and TRBJ2-7, with TRBD2 identical over 8 bases. CDR1 SGHTA and CDR2 FQGNSA come from the germline V gene. CDR3 size: 16 residues. V gave up 0 bases and J gave up 2 bases; unmatched junction bases: 6. The variable domain in full, completed from reference TRBV7-2 and TRBJ2-7, reads GAGVSQSPSNKVTEKGKDVELRCDPISGHTALYWYRQSLGQGLEFLIYFQGNSAPDKSGLPSDRFSAERTGGSVSTLTIQRTQQEDSAVYLCASSLAPRRGAYEQYFGPGTRLTVT.

CDR3 amino acids: CASSYDGGNYGYTF. The DNA for the CDR3 is TGTGCCAGCAGTTACGACGGCGGAAACTATGGCTACACCTTC. The V call is TRBV6-6, the J call TRBJ1-2; no definite D call. From germline, CDR1 is MNHNY and CDR2 SVGAGI (reference sequence). CDR3 length: 14 residues. Trimming left V 2 bases short and J 2 bases short, with 9 bases between.

This clone was observed a few times. The CDR3 DNA reads as TGTGCCAGCAGCCTAACAGGGGCCTCTGGAAACACCATATATTTT. As protein: CASSLTGASGNTIYF. The chain employs TRBV7-6 and TRBJ1-3, with 7 bases lining up with TRBD1. The CDR3 runs to 15 residues. Germline V gene data show CDR1 as SGHVS and CDR2 as FNYEAQ. The V gene end was trimmed by 5 bases and the J gene end by 0 bases; junction bases not matched to a gene: 4.

The rearrangement joins TRBV4-1 to TRBJ2-3; tentatively, D is TRBD1 or TRBD2 (7 bases each). CDR1 and CDR2 from the germline V gene are MGHRA and YSYEKL. Trimming took 4 bases from V and 1 from J, leaving 15 bases between them. This CDR3 is built from 16 residues. CDR3 sequence reads: CASSLRGGGRTDTQYF. For the CDR3, the DNA is TGCGCCAGCAGCCTCCGGGGAGGGGGCCGCACAGATACGCAGTATTTT.